This section outlines one T cell receptor (beta chain) sequence together with its context. Its specificity is not known. The data were obtained in a study of tissue T cells after allogeneic stem cell transplantation. This CDR3 has 16 residues. Germline values: CDR1 SGHNT, CDR2 YYREEE (reference sequence). Trimming pared 4 bases from V and 0 bases from J, leaving 14 bases between. Produced via immunoSEQ multiplex PCR; TCRdb's table is partial and in-frame only. The sample has around 40,000 clones, roughly 92% seen once. Findings and limits, study-wide: Shared clones across patients were few; motif clustering revealed tissue-specific shared signatures. The patient cohort was small and clinically heterogeneous, with limited sampling depth. Within patients, tissue anatomy strongly shaped TCR repertoire composition.

The chain carries TRBV5-4 and TRBJ2-1; no clear D. This TCR was recovered from a woman aged 40-75 years who later had graft-versus-host disease after an allogeneic stem cell transplant. This specimen consisted of blood, obtained before transplantation. CDR3 coding DNA: TGTGCCAGCAGCATCGGTAGCCGGAGCTCCTACAATGAGCAGTTCTTC. Its protein is CASSIGSRSSYNEQFF.